The 20 T cell receptor beta chains given below trace back to one sample, sequenced in a study of molecular identifiers for immune sequencing clone quantification. In TCRdb, the PCR reads were re-called with MiXCR into one record per CDR3 protein. The sample holds more than 10,000 distinct CDR3 sequences, around 15% seen once. The sequenced material came from naive CD8+ T cells from blood, with Jurkat cell RNA spiked in. The subset: FACS-sorted CD8+CD4-CCR7+CD45RA+ naive T cells. These receptors came from a human donor in good health. Some libraries in this study had Jurkat cell RNA spiked in.

In its sample, this clonotype was seen many times. CDR3 sequence reads: CASSLTFQETQYF. In nucleotides, the CDR3 is TGTGCCAGCAGTTTGACGTTCCAAGAGACCCAGTACTTC. V gene TRBV27 combines with J gene TRBJ2-5; D not certain. Germline V gene lookup returns CDR1 MNHEY and CDR2 SMNVEV (reference sequence). The CDR3 has 13 amino acids. V was shortened by 3 bases and J by 1 base, with 6 bases between the two germline ends.

A few counts support this clonotype. The CDR3 DNA reads as TGTGCCAGCACCTTGGGGGGCAATCAGCCCCAGCATTTT. The encoded protein is CASTLGGNQPQHF. This rearrangement joins TRBV12-3 or TRBV12-4 to TRBJ1-5; D might be TRBD1 (5 bases). The V end lost 7 bases, the J end lost 2 bases, and 9 bases lay between the germline ends. This CDR3 region has 13 residues.

By share, this clonotype ranks as medium-sized. The CDR3 coding sequence is TGTGCCAGCACCAACGACAGGCGAGAGACCCAGTACTTC. Protein product: CASTNDRRETQYF. This chain connects TRBV25-1 to TRBJ2-5, with D possibly TRBD1 on 6 matching bases. CDR1 is MGHDK and CDR2 is SYGVNS in the germline V gene. The CDR3 has 13 residues. Trimming removed 7 bases from V and 4 bases from J, with 13 bases in between.

This clonotype was detected many times. The gene calls are TRBV7-3 and TRBJ2-7, with 9 bases matching TRBD2. Germline trimming cut 4 bases from V and 1 base from J; bases unmatched to any gene: 2. This CDR3 is 14 amino acids long. CDR1 is SGHTA and CDR2 is FQGTGA in the germline V gene. The CDR3, as DNA: TGTGCCAGCAGCTCCAGCGGGGGGTCCTACGAGCAGTACTTC. It specifies CASSSSGGSYEQYF.

Ten or more counts support this clonotype. CDR3 in amino acids: CASRLAGGTYEQYF. In DNA form, the CDR3 reads TGCGCCAGCAGGCTAGCGGGAGGAACCTACGAGCAGTACTTC. The genes are TRBV5-1 and TRBJ2-7, with 11 bases lining up with TRBD2. V was clipped by 5 bases and J by 2 bases; unmatched bases: 3. CDR1 is SGHRS and CDR2 is YFSETQ in the germline V gene. The CDR3 is 14 amino acids.

This clonotype appeared many times. The CDR3 region is CASSLGGYSYEQYF. Written as DNA, the CDR3 is TGTGCCAGCAGCTTAGGAGGGTATAGCTACGAGCAGTACTTC. This chain links TRBV13 with TRBJ2-7; D is uncertain. The CDR3 extends over 14 amino acids. CDR1 and CDR2 from the germline V gene are PRHDT and FYEKMQ (reference sequence). V was shortened by 0 bases and J by 3 bases, with 9 bases between the two germline ends.

Details on this clonotype: This sequence may be a read error, since a much larger clone differs from it by one base. The CDR3 DNA reads as TGTGCCTGGAGTGTAAGGGGGGGTAGTCAGCCCCAGCCTTTT. It codes for CAWSVRGGSQPQPF. V gene TRBV30 combines with J gene TRBJ1-5; tentative D call: TRBD1 (6 bases). This CDR3 region has 14 residues. Looked up from germline, CDR1 is GTSNPN and CDR2 is SVGIG (reference sequence).

This clonotype was seen repeatedly, ten times or more. The chain joins TRBV29-1 to TRBJ2-7; 7 nucleotides align to TRBD1. Germline V gene sequence: CDR1 SQVTM, CDR2 ANQGSEA. The CDR3 has 11 amino acids. Unmatched junction bases numbered 3, after V lost 7 bases and J lost 3 bases. This CDR3 reads CSATGVYEQYF. In DNA, the CDR3 is TGCAGCGCAACAGGGGTCTACGAGCAGTACTTC.

The table lists this clonotype with a few counts. The chain employs TRBV24-1 and TRBJ2-7, with D unresolved. Trimming left V 2 bases short and J 6 bases short, with 7 bases between. CDR1 and CDR2 (germline): KGHDR, SFDVKD. CDR3 length equals 12 residues. CDR3 amino acids: CATSDYGAEQYF. DNA for the CDR3: TGTGCCACCAGTGATTATGGAGCCGAGCAGTACTTC.

By frequency in the sample, this clonotype is medium-sized (0.01 to 0.1%). The V and J genes are TRBV7-2 and TRBJ2-3; 7 nucleotides match TRBD2. The V and J ends lost 0 bases and 5 bases, in that order; junction bases with no gene match: 8. CDR1 and CDR2 from the germline V gene are SGHTA and FQGNSA. There are 16 residues in the CDR3. In DNA, the CDR3 is TGTGCCAGCAGCTTAGCGGGAGGGCCGGTTGGAGATACGCAGTATTTT. It yields the protein CASSLAGGPVGDTQYF.

This rearrangement joins TRBV5-1 to TRBJ2-1, with D perhaps TRBD2 (5 bases). Germline CDR1 reads SGHRS; CDR2 reads YFSETQ. Trimming removed 3 bases from V and 15 bases from J, with 22 bases in between. The CDR3 covers 14 residues. The CDR3: CASSYERFYNKRFF. CDR3 bases: TGCGCCAGCAGCTACGAGCGGTTTTACAATAAGCGGTTCTTC.

This clonotype was counted a single time. Its ends do not fully match the called genes, so a read error is possible. The rearrangement joins TRBV4-3 to TRBJ1-5; 8 bases are a match to TRBD1. The CDR3 contains 14 residues. CDR1 is LGHNA and CDR2 is YSLEER in the germline V gene. The CDR3 here is CVSSPDRAGQPQHF. CDR3 DNA sequence: TGCGTCAGCAGCCCGGACAGGGCCGGTCAGCCCCAGCATTTT.

The chain combines TRBV15 with TRBJ2-7; D may match TRBD1 or TRBD2 (5 bases each). Germline CDR1 is LNHNV and CDR2 is YYDKDF (reference sequence). The CDR3 is 16 residues long. V lost 1 base and J lost 4, with 17 bases in between. The CDR3 here is CATSRGFEGSTYEQYF. Written as DNA, the CDR3 is TGTGCCACCAGCAGAGGATTTGAGGGGTCCACATACGAGCAGTACTTC.

Sample share makes this clonotype medium-sized. The chain couples TRBV20-1 to TRBJ2-3; 7 nucleotides line up with TRBD2. Germline loops: CDR1 DFQATT, CDR2 SNEGSKA (reference sequence). The junction had 11 bases not matched to a gene; V was cut back by 4 bases and J by 4 bases. CDR3 length: 15 amino acids. The chain's CDR3 is CSAMYVERDSDTQYF. The CDR3 DNA reads as TGCAGTGCTATGTATGTGGAGCGGGATTCAGATACGCAGTATTTT.

The sample holds many counts of this clonotype. This chain uses TRBV28 with TRBJ1-6, with TRBD1 matching over 9 bases. Germline V gene sequence: CDR1 MDHEN, CDR2 SYDVKM. This CDR3 spans 15 amino acids. The J segment lost 8 bases and the V segment lost 5 bases, leaving 7 bases of the junction unmatched. CDR3 loop: CASSQTGGIYSPLHF. The CDR3 nucleotides are TGTGCCAGCAGTCAGACAGGGGGTATTTATTCACCCCTCCACTTT.

On this clonotype: Compared with germline, one end of the junction differs, possibly owing to a read error. The chain combines TRBV13 with TRBJ2-7; TRBD2 aligns across 12 bases. Germline CDR1 PRHDT, CDR2 FYEKMQ (reference sequence). This CDR3 is built from 14 residues. DNA for the CDR3: TGTGCCGGCAGCCCATCTAGCGGGAGGGACGAGCAGTACTTC. It yields the protein CAGSPSSGRDEQYF.

Remarks on this clonotype: This may arise from a read error, as a much more abundant clone is one base away. The chain recombines TRBV29-1 with TRBJ2-1; D not certain. This CDR3 is 13 amino acids long. V was cut by 7 bases and J by 2 bases, with 12 bases left in between. CDR1 is SQVTM, CDR2 ANQGSEA, per germline. The CDR3 sequence: CSADAGTYNEQFF. DNA of the CDR3: TGCAGCGCTGACGCCGGTACCTACAATGAGCAGTTCTTC.

This clonotype is judged medium-sized (0.01 to 0.1%). This chain uses TRBV4-2 with TRBJ1-5; 9 bases are shared with TRBD1. Losses at the gene ends were 1 base for V and 4 bases for J; bases not matched to a gene: 2. The CDR3 is 15 amino acids. CDR1 and CDR2 from the germline V gene are LGHNA and YNFKEQ. The CDR3 region has the DNA TGTGCCAGCAGCCAAGCTGGACAGGGGAATCAGCCCCAGCATTTT. Its translation is CASSQAGQGNQPQHF.

This clonotype has ten or more counts. The rearrangement uses TRBV19 and TRBJ2-3, with a possible D match to TRBD2 (5 bases). The V gene's germline CDR1 is LNHDA and CDR2 SQIVND (reference sequence). V shed 3 bases and J shed 0 bases, with 10 bases lying between them. The CDR3 totals 15 residues. CDR3 DNA: TGTGCCAGTAGTATTACCCAGCGGAGCACAGATACGCAGTATTTT. Translating gives CASSITQRSTDTQYF.

The gene calls are TRBV12-2 and TRBJ2-3. TRBV12-2 is a pseudogene segment. CDR3 length: 9 amino acids. In nucleotides, the CDR3 is TGTGCAAACTCAGATACGCAGTATTTT. This codes for CANSDTQYF.